A single sample gave rise to the 23 T cell receptor beta chains below, sequenced in a study of cytomegalovirus exposure and HLA in healthy donors. The PCR ran on 60 Vbeta and 13 Jbeta primers. TCRdb's table, derived via immunoSEQ multiplex PCR, lists solely in-frame clones and lacks some. The table lists under 70,000 clones. Sequences were obtained from PBMCs. The receptors come from a woman in her twenties or thirties in good health and CMV-seropositive.

This chain links TRBV7-9 with TRBJ2-7; the match to TRBD1 covers 7 bases. Per germline, CDR1 SEHNR and CDR2 FQNEAQ (reference sequence). The length of the CDR3 is 14 residues. The junction had 7 bases not matched to a gene; V was cut back by 5 bases and J by 3 bases. The CDR3 loop reads CASSDRDSYYEQYF. The DNA for the CDR3 is TGTGCCAGCAGCGATCGGGACAGTTACTACGAGCAGTACTTC.

This chain connects TRBV4-2 to TRBJ2-3; 14 bases agree with TRBD2. V shed 1 base, J shed 0 bases, and the junction held 3 bases outside the gene matches. Germline loops: CDR1 LGHNA, CDR2 YNFKEQ. The CDR3 is made up of 18 amino acids. The CDR3 sequence: CASSQGLAGGPSTDTQYF. The CDR3 DNA follows: TGTGCCAGCAGCCAAGGACTAGCGGGAGGGCCTAGCACAGATACGCAGTATTTT.

The V and J genes are TRBV6-6 and TRBJ1-5, with 8 bases aligning to TRBD1. Germline trimming cut 0 bases from V and 5 bases from J; bases unmatched to any gene: 6. The CDR3 length is 16 residues. The germline V gene encodes CDR1 MNHNY and CDR2 SVGAGI (reference sequence). This CDR3 is CASSYSGQGADQPQHF. The CDR3 region has the DNA TGTGCCAGCAGTTACTCGGGCCAGGGGGCTGATCAGCCCCAGCATTTT.

The chain links TRBV10-3 to TRBJ1-3; D is ambiguous. CDR1 ENHRY and CDR2 SYGVKD come from the germline V gene. CDR3 length: 16 amino acids. V lost 3 bases to trimming and J lost 2 bases, with 14 bases between them. In DNA form, the CDR3 reads TGTGCCATCAGTGAAAAGTTCACGGGGACTGGAAACACCATATATTTT. Its protein is CAISEKFTGTGNTIYF.

The chain couples TRBV6-1 to TRBJ1-2; a weak D match, TRBD1 (5 bases). Germline CDR1 MNHNS, CDR2 SASEGT. The CDR3 has 13 residues. V was cut by 2 bases and J by 2 bases, with 6 bases left in between. CDR3 sequence: CASSESGNYGYTF. DNA of the CDR3: TGTGCCAGCAGTGAATCAGGGAACTATGGCTACACCTTC.

The V call is TRBV7-2, the J call TRBJ2-7; 9 bases agree with TRBD2. This CDR3 region has 15 residues. The V gene end was trimmed by 1 base and the J gene end by 4 bases; junction bases not matched to a gene: 5. CDR1 and CDR2 (germline): SGHTA, FQGNSA. CDR3 in amino acids: CASSLGSGGQYEQYF. As DNA, the CDR3 is TGTGCCAGCAGCTTAGGTAGCGGGGGACAATACGAGCAGTACTTC.

The V call is TRBV7-2, the J call TRBJ2-5, with 13 bases identical to TRBD2. The CDR3 contains 15 residues. Germline CDR1 is SGHTA and CDR2 is FQGNSA. V shed 10 bases, J shed 4 bases, and the junction held 9 bases outside the gene matches. The CDR3 protein is CATGTSGMRTETQYF. The CDR3 DNA is TGTGCCACCGGGACTAGCGGGATGAGAACAGAGACCCAGTACTTC.

The chain recombines TRBV5-4 with TRBJ2-7, with D uncertain. CDR1 is SGHNT, CDR2 YYREEE, per germline (reference sequence). This CDR3 region has 13 residues. Trimming shortened V by 4 bases and J by 3 bases, and 11 bases separated the two germline ends. CDR3: CASSTPSSYEQYF. The CDR3 DNA reads as TGTGCCAGCAGCACCCCGTCTAGCTACGAGCAGTACTTC. The full variable domain, with the rest looked up from reference TRBV5-4 and TRBJ2-7, is ETGVTQSPTHLIKTRGQQVTLRCSSQSGHNTVSWYQQALGQGPQFIFQYYREEENGRGNFPPRFSGLQFPNYSSELNVNALELDDSALYLCASSTPSSYEQYFGPGTRLTVT.

This chain uses TRBV5-1 with TRBJ1-2; a possible D gene is TRBD1 (6 bases). Trimming removed 0 bases at V and 1 base at J, with 16 bases between. The CDR3 is 17 residues long. CDR1 is SGHRS and CDR2 is YFSETQ in the germline V gene. The CDR3 loop is CASSLGGRTGLNYGYTF. DNA for the CDR3: TGCGCCAGCAGCTTGGGGGGGCGTACAGGACTTAACTATGGCTACACCTTC. Full variable domain (rest looked up from reference TRBV5-1 and TRBJ1-2): KAGVTQTPRYLIKTRGQQVTLSCSPISGHRSVSWYQQTPGQGLQFLFEYFSETQRNKGNFPGRFSGRQFSNSRSEMNVSTLELGDSALYLCASSLGGRTGLNYGYTFGSGTRLTVV.

The chain uses TRBV29-1 and TRBJ2-7; D is undetermined. Deletions cut 3 bases from V and 2 bases from J, with 11 bases between. CDR1 and CDR2 (germline): SQVTM, ANQGSEA. The CDR3 length is 13 residues. The CDR3 is CSVEVQETYEQYF. In DNA, the CDR3 is TGCAGCGTTGAGGTCCAGGAAACCTACGAGCAGTACTTC.

Concerning this clone: At one boundary the junction diverges from the germline segment, which might be a read error. Other DNA sequences of this sample code for an identical CDR3. The V call is TRBV5-1, the J call TRBJ1-6; D is perhaps TRBD1 (5 bases). This CDR3 spans 14 amino acids. Per germline, CDR1 SGHRS and CDR2 YFSETQ. Here the CDR3 DNA reads TGCGCCAGCAGCTTGGGACAGAATAATTCACCCCTACACTTT. It encodes CASSLGQNNSPLHF.

The rearrangement links TRBV5-6 to TRBJ1-2, with D possibly TRBD1 on 6 matching bases. Trimming removed 2 bases at V and 4 bases at J, with 9 bases between. The germline V gene has CDR1 SGHDT and CDR2 YYEEEE. The length of the CDR3 is 13 residues. The CDR3 sequence is CASSFGQFYGYTF. Written as DNA, the CDR3 is TGTGCCAGCAGCTTCGGACAGTTCTATGGCTACACCTTC.

The V call is TRBV9, the J call TRBJ2-1; a possible D gene is TRBD2 (5 bases). The CDR3 totals 15 residues. Germline V gives CDR1 SGDLS, CDR2 YYNGEE. The ends were cut back, 0 bases at V and 8 bases at J, with 15 bases in the middle. The CDR3, as DNA: TGTGCCAGCAGCGTAGGTGGGGAGAGTGGCTATGAGCAGTTCTTC. It translates to CASSVGGESGYEQFF.

The J gene is TRBJ2-2, the V gene TRBV6-5; D remains unclear. The germline V and J ends were trimmed by 6 bases and 7 bases, with 6 bases remaining between them. This CDR3 is 11 amino acids long. From germline, CDR1 is MNHEY and CDR2 SVGAGI. This CDR3 reads CASSPGGELFF. The CDR3 bases are TGTGCCAGCAGCCCCGGCGGGGAGCTGTTTTTT.

The rearrangement joins TRBV4-1 to TRBJ2-7, with 9 bases identical to TRBD1. After removal of 4 bases from V and 5 bases from J, the junction contained 6 bases not matched to a gene. The CDR3 has 14 amino acids. The germline CDR1 and CDR2 sequences are MGHRA and YSYEKL. This CDR3 reads CASSPGTGKDEQYF. The CDR3 nucleotides read TGCGCCAGCAGCCCAGGGACAGGGAAAGACGAGCAGTACTTC.

The V gene is TRBV29-1, the J gene TRBJ2-1, with 8 bases fitting TRBD1. CDR1 is SQVTM and CDR2 is ANQGSEA in the germline V gene. CDR3 length: 14 residues. Germline trimming cut 7 bases from V and 5 bases from J; bases unmatched to any gene: 10. CDR3 loop: CSASRDRSHNEQFF. The DNA of the CDR3 is TGCAGCGCGTCCAGGGACAGGTCGCACAATGAGCAGTTCTTC.

The chain carries TRBV18 and TRBJ1-2, with TRBD1 identical over 8 bases. This CDR3 region has 14 residues. V lost 3 bases to trimming and J lost 2 bases; unmatched junction nucleotides: 2. CDR1 and CDR2 (germline): KGHSH, LQKENI. The CDR3 here is CASSPDRANYGYTF. The CDR3 DNA follows: TGTGCCAGCTCACCGGACAGGGCCAACTATGGCTACACCTTC. Looking up the rest from reference TRBV18 and TRBJ1-2 gives the full variable domain: NAGVMQNPRHLVRRRGQEARLRCSPMKGHSHVYWYRQLPEEGLKFMVYLQKENIIDESGMPKERFSAEFPKEGPSILRIQQVVRGDSAAYFCASSPDRANYGYTFGSGTRLTVV.

The chain uses TRBV19 and TRBJ1-3; D is undetermined. This CDR3 has 13 residues. Trimming removed 10 bases from V and 0 bases from J, with 10 bases in between. The germline gives CDR1 LNHDA, CDR2 SQIVND (reference sequence). The CDR3 DNA follows: TGTGCCACCCTTGACAACTCTGGAAACACCATATATTTT. Amino acid sequence: CATLDNSGNTIYF. Full variable domain (rest looked up from reference TRBV19 and TRBJ1-3): DGGITQSPKYLFRKEGQNVTLSCEQNLNHDAMYWYRQDPGQGLRLIYYSQIVNDFQKGDIAEGYSVSREKKESFPLTVTSAQKNPTAFYLCATLDNSGNTIYFGEGSWLTVV.

This sequence joins TRBV19 and TRBJ2-1; 8 bases line up with TRBD2. CDR1 is LNHDA and CDR2 is SQIVND in the germline V gene (reference sequence). The CDR3 covers 14 residues. Unmatched junction bases numbered 2, after V lost 2 bases and J lost 5 bases. The CDR3 nucleotides are TGTGCCAGTAGTATAACGGGAGGGAACAATGAGCAGTTCTTC. This sequence encodes CASSITGGNNEQFF. The full variable domain, its missing parts supplied by reference TRBV19 and TRBJ2-1, is DGGITQSPKYLFRKEGQNVTLSCEQNLNHDAMYWYRQDPGQGLRLIYYSQIVNDFQKGDIAEGYSVSREKKESFPLTVTSAQKNPTAFYLCASSITGGNNEQFFGPGTRLTVL.

The chain recombines TRBV5-1 with TRBJ2-5; TRBD2 is a possible D gene (5 bases). CDR3 size: 13 residues. Germline CDR1 and CDR2: SGHRS and YFSETQ. The V end lost 2 bases, the J end lost 4 bases, and 9 bases lay between the germline ends. The CDR3 protein is CASSFNAGETQYF. The CDR3 DNA sequence: TGCGCCAGCAGCTTCAACGCGGGAGAGACCCAGTACTTC.

The rearrangement uses TRBV19 and TRBJ1-1; 8 bases agree with TRBD1. The trim removed 2 bases at V and 7 bases at J, leaving 15 bases unmatched. The CDR3 sequence is 17 residues long. Germline-derived CDR1 and CDR2 are LNHDA and SQIVND (reference sequence). The CDR3 nucleotides read TGTGCCAGTAGTATAACAAAAGGGGCAGGGGGCGCGGGTGAAGCTTTCTTT. Encoded protein: CASSITKGAGGAGEAFF.

The chain couples TRBV4-1 to TRBJ1-6; 7 bases map to TRBD1. This CDR3 contains 15 residues. J was trimmed by 7 bases and V by 1 base; bases with no gene match: 4. Per germline, CDR1 MGHRA and CDR2 YSYEKL. Here the CDR3 reads CASSQGDRLNSPLHF. In nucleotides, the CDR3 is TGCGCCAGCAGCCAAGGGGACAGACTCAATTCACCCCTCCACTTT.

The chain links TRBV5-1 to TRBJ1-1, with a tentative D call TRBD1 (5 bases). The V end lost 0 bases, the J end lost 7 bases, and 13 bases lay between the germline ends. Germline V lookup: CDR1 SGHRS, CDR2 YFSETQ. The CDR3 runs to 14 residues. CDR3 amino acids: CASSLVAGGGEAFF. The DNA of the CDR3 is TGCGCCAGCAGCTTGGTAGCGGGCGGGGGTGAAGCTTTCTTT. The variable domain in full, with the rest retrieved from reference TRBV5-1 and TRBJ1-1, is KAGVTQTPRYLIKTRGQQVTLSCSPISGHRSVSWYQQTPGQGLQFLFEYFSETQRNKGNFPGRFSGRQFSNSRSEMNVSTLELGDSALYLCASSLVAGGGEAFFGQGTRLTVV.